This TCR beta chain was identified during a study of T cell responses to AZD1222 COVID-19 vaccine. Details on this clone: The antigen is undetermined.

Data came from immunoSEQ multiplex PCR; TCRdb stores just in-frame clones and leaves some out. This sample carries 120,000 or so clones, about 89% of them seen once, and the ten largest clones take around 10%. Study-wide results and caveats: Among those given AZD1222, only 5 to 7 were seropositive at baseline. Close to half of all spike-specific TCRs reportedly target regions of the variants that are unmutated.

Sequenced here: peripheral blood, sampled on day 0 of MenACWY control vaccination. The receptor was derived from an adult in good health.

The CDR3 protein is CSVGSDRNTEAFF. CDR3 nucleotides: TGCAGCGTTGGTTCGGACAGGAACACTGAAGCTTTCTTT. This chain uses TRBV29-1 with TRBJ1-1, with TRBD1 as a possible D gene (6 bases). V was clipped by 4 bases and J by 1 base, with 10 bases between them. This CDR3 is 13 amino acids long. CDR1 SQVTM and CDR2 ANQGSEA come from the germline V gene.